This TCR beta chain is from a study of CD8 T cells in ankylosing spondylitis. Germline values: CDR1 SNHLY, CDR2 FYNNEI. V dropped 3 bases and J dropped 5; count of bases not matched to a gene: 10. This CDR3 region has 16 residues. Each CDR3 protein is one row after TCRdb ran MiXCR on the 5' RACE reads. Of over 110,000 distinct CDR3 sequences detected, 6.5% to 8.5% appear once; the ten largest clones hold approximately 7%. In this sample, this clonotype turned up a few times. This chain links TRBV2 with TRBJ2-7; 10 bases line up with TRBD2. The receptor comes from a male donor with ankylosing spondylitis. The source material was synovial fluid, either unsorted or a sorted T cell fraction (not recorded which). This chain's CDR3 is CASSDAAGGPINEQYF. CDR3 nucleotides: TGTGCCAGCAGTGACGCAGCGGGAGGGCCTATTAACGAGCAGTACTTC.